This TCR beta chain was identified during a study of T-cell memory formation after mild COVID-19. This clonotype was seen more than once but under ten times. The CDR3 is 13 residues long. V lost 6 bases to trimming and J lost 6 bases, with 13 bases between them. The germline V gene encodes CDR1 KGHDR and CDR2 SFDVKD. Using its own MiXCR run on the 5' RACE reads, TCRdb lists one record per CDR3 protein. Of 350,000 or so distinct CDR3 sequences listed, around a fifth were seen once; the top ten hold under 15%. V gene TRBV24-1 combines with J gene TRBJ1-2; possibly TRBD1 for D (5 bases). The clonotype was recovered from an adult woman who had mild COVID-19 (a few samples of this study predate the infection). Cell type and time point are not known. Sequencing used PBMCs or a T cell subset sorted from them (not recorded which). CDR3 bases: TGTGCCACCAGTTCGGGGACTGCCAATGGCTACACCTTC. Translated, it gives CATSSGTANGYTF.